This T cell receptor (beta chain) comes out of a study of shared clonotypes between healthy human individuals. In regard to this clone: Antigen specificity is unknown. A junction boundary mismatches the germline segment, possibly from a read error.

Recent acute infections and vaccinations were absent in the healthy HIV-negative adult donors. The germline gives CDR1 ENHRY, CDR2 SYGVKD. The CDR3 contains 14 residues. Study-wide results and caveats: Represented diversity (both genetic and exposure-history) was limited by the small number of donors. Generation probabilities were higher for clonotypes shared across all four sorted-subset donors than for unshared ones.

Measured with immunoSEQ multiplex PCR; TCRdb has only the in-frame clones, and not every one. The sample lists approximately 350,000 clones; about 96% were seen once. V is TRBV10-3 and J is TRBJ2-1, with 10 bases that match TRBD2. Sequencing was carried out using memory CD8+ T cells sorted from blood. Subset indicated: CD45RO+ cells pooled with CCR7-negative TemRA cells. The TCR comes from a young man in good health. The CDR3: CAVRASGSHNEQFF. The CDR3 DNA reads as TGTGCCGTCAGAGCTAGCGGGAGCCACAATGAGCAGTTCTTC.